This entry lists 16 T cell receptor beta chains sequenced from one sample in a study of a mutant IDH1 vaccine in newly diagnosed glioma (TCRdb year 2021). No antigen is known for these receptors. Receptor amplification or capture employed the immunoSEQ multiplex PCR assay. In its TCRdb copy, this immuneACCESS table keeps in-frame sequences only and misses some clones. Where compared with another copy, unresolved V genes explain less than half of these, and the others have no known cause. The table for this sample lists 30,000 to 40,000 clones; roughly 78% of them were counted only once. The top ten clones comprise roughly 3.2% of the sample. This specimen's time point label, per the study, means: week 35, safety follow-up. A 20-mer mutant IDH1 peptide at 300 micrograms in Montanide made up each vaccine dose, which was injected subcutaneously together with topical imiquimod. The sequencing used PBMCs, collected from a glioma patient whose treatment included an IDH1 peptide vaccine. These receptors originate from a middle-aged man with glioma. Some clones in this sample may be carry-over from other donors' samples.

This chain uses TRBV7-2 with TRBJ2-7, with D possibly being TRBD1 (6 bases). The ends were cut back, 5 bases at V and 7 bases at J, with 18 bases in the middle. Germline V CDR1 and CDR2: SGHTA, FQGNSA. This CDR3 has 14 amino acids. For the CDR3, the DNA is TGTGCCAGCAGCCGAGCCACAGGGTTCCGAGAGCAGTACTTC. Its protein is CASSRATGFREQYF. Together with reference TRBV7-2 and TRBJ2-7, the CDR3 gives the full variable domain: GAGVSQSPSNKVTEKGKDVELRCDPISGHTALYWYRQSLGQGLEFLIYFQGNSAPDKSGLPSDRFSAERTGGSVSTLTIQRTQQEDSAVYLCASSRATGFREQYFGPGTRLTVT.

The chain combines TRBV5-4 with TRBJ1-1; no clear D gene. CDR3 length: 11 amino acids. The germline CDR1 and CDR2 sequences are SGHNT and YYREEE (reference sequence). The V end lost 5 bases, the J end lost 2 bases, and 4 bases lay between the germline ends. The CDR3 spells CASSANTEAFF. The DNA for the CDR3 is TGTGCCAGCAGTGCAAACACTGAAGCTTTCTTT.

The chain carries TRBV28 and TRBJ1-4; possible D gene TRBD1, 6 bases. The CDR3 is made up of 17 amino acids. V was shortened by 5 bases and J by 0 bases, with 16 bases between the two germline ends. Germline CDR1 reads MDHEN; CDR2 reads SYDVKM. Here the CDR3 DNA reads TGTGCCAGCAGTCCTCTACAGGGAAACCCAACTAATGAAAAACTGTTTTTT. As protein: CASSPLQGNPTNEKLFF.

This CDR3 reads CASSSEGTGNTEAFF. Here the CDR3 DNA reads TGTGCCAGCAGCTCCGAGGGGACTGGGAACACTGAAGCTTTCTTT. The J gene is TRBJ1-1, the V gene TRBV9; possibly TRBD1 for D (5 bases). This CDR3 has 15 amino acids. Germline CDR1 SGDLS, CDR2 YYNGEE. The V end lost 4 bases, the J end lost 1 base, and 14 bases lay between the germline ends.

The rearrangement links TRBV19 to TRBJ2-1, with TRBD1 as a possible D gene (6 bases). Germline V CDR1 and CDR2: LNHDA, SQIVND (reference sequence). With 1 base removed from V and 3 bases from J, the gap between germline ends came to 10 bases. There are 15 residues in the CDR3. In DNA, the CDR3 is TGTGCCAGTAGTATAGTTTCGGACAGCTACAATGAGCAGTTCTTC. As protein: CASSIVSDSYNEQFF. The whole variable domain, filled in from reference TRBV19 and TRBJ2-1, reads DGGITQSPKYLFRKEGQNVTLSCEQNLNHDAMYWYRQDPGQGLRLIYYSQIVNDFQKGDIAEGYSVSREKKESFPLTVTSAQKNPTAFYLCASSIVSDSYNEQFFGPGTRLTVL.

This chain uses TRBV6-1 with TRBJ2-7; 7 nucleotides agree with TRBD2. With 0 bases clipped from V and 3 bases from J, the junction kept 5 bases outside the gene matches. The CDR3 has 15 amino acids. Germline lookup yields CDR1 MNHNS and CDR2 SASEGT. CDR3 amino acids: CASSEAGTMNYEQYF. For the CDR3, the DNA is TGTGCCAGCAGTGAAGCCGGGACTATGAACTACGAGCAGTACTTC.

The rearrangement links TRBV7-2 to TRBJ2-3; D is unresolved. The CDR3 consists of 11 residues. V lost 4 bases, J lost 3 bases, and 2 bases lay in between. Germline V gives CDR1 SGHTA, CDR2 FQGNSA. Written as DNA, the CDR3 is TGTGCCAGCAGCTGGACAGATACGCAGTATTTT. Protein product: CASSWTDTQYF.

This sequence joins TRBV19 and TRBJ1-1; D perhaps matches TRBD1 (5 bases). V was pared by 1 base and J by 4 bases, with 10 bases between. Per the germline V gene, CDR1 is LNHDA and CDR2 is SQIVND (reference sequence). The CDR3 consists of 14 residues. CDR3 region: CASSIGGVSTEAFF. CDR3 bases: TGTGCCAGTAGTATAGGGGGGGTCAGCACTGAAGCTTTCTTT.

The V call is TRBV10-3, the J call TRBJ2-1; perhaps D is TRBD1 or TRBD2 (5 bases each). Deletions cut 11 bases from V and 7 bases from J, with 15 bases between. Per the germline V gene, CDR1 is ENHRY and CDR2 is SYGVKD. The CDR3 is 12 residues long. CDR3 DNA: TGTGCCTCGACCTGGGACGGGAATGAGCAGTTCTTC. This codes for CASTWDGNEQFF.

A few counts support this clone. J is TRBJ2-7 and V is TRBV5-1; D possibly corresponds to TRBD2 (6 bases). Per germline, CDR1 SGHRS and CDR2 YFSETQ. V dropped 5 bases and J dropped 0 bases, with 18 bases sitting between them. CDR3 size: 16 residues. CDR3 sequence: CASRRAGTGSSYEQYF. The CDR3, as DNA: TGCGCCAGCAGGCGCGCCGGGACTGGAAGCTCCTACGAGCAGTACTTC.

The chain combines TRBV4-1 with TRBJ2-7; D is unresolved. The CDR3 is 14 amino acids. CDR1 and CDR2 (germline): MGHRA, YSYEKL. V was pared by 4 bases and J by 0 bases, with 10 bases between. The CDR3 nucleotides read TGCGCCAGCAGCCGTCAGGTGATCTCCTACGAGCAGTACTTC. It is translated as CASSRQVISYEQYF.

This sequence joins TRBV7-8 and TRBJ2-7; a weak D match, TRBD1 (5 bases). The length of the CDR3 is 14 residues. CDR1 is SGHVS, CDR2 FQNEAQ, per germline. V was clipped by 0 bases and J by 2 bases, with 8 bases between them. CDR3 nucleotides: TGTGCCAGCAGCTTAGCATTACAGGCCTACGAGCAGTACTTC. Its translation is CASSLALQAYEQYF.

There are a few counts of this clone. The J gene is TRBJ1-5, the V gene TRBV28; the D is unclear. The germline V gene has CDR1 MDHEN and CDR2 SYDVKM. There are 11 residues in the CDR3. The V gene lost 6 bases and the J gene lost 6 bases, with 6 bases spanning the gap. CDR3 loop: CASSRSQPQHF. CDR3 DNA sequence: TGTGCCAGCAGCCGGAGTCAGCCCCAGCATTTT.

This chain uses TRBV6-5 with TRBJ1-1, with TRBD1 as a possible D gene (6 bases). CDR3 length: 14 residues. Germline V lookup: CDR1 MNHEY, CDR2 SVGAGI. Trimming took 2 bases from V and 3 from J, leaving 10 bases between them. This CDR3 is CASSYRRTDTEAFF. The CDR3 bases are TGTGCCAGCAGTTACCGCCGGACAGACACTGAAGCTTTCTTT.

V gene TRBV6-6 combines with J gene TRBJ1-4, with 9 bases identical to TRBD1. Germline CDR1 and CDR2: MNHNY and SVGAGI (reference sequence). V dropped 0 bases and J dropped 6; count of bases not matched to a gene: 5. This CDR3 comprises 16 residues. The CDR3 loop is CASSYSNRTGDEKLFF. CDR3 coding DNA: TGTGCCAGCAGTTACTCGAATAGGACAGGGGATGAAAAACTGTTTTTT.

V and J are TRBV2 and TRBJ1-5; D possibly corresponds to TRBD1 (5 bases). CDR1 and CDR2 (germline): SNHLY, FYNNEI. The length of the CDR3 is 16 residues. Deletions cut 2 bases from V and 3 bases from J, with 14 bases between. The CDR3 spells CASSERARVSNQPQHF. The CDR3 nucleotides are TGTGCCAGCAGTGAAAGGGCCAGGGTCTCCAATCAGCCCCAGCATTTT.